These 30 T cell receptor beta chains were all obtained from the same sample, sequenced in a study of cytomegalovirus exposure and HLA in healthy donors. Libraries were prepared by immunoSEQ multiplex PCR; TCRdb keeps only in-frame clonotypes and omits some of them. The repertoire includes some 140,000 clones, around 88% of them detected once, and approximately 20% sits in the top ten. The sequencing sample was made of PBMCs. All receptors derive from a young man in good health and CMV-seropositive.

In DNA, the CDR3 is TGCGCCAGCAGCTACCGACATACCGGGGAGCTGTTTTTT. It codes for CASSYRHTGELFF. V is TRBV4-1 and J is TRBJ2-2; no definite D call. This CDR3 comprises 13 residues. Trimming cost V 5 bases and J 5 bases, with 9 bases left between them. Germline V gene lookup returns CDR1 MGHRA and CDR2 YSYEKL.

The rearrangement links TRBV12-2 to TRBJ1-1. TRBV12-2 is reported as a pseudogene. There are 16 residues in the CDR3. The chain's CDR3 is CASRLQGGVEDTEAFF. For the CDR3, the DNA is TGTGCAAGTCGCTTACAGGGAGGGGTTGAGGACACTGAAGCTTTCTTT.

The chain combines TRBV5-1 with TRBJ2-5, with 14 positions matching TRBD2. The J segment lost 0 bases and the V segment lost 4 bases, leaving 5 bases of the junction unmatched. Looked up from germline, CDR1 is SGHRS and CDR2 is YFSETQ. The CDR3 extends over 17 amino acids. The CDR3 sequence is CASSHLGLAGDQETQYF. CDR3 DNA sequence: TGCGCCAGCAGCCACCTGGGACTAGCGGGGGACCAAGAGACCCAGTACTTC.

V and J are TRBV29-1 and TRBJ1-1; D remains ambiguous. V shed 5 bases and J shed 1 base, with 11 bases lying between them. Germline CDR1 SQVTM, CDR2 ANQGSEA. The CDR3 runs 13 residues. CDR3 nucleotides: TGCAGCGTTCGTTCCAGCGAGAACACTGAAGCTTTCTTT. Translation: CSVRSSENTEAFF. Variable domain in full (rest from reference TRBV29-1 and TRBJ1-1): SAVISQKPSRDICQRGTSLTIQCQVDSQVTMMFWYRQQPGQSLTLIATANQGSEATYESGFVIDKFPISRPNLTFSTLTVSNMSPEDSSIYLCSVRSSENTEAFFGQGTRLTVV.

The gene calls are TRBV9 and TRBJ1-6, with D possibly matching TRBD1 (5 bases). The CDR3 extends over 14 amino acids. With 1 base removed from V and 7 bases from J, the gap between germline ends came to 9 bases. The germline V gene encodes CDR1 SGDLS and CDR2 YYNGEE. Here the CDR3 reads CASSVSGGNSPLHF. CDR3 DNA sequence: TGTGCCAGCAGCGTATCCGGGGGAAATTCACCCCTCCACTTT.

V usage is TRBV27 and J usage is TRBJ1-5, with 8 bases fitting TRBD1. Unmatched junction bases numbered 31, after V lost 9 bases and J lost 0 bases. The CDR3 spans 23 residues. Looked up from germline, CDR1 is MNHEY and CDR2 is SMNVEV (reference sequence). CDR3 residues: CARQFMVPGGVQGIDYSNQPQHF. In DNA form, the CDR3 reads TGTGCCAGACAGTTTATGGTGCCAGGGGGCGTCCAGGGTATCGATTATAGCAATCAGCCCCAGCATTTT.

The V and J genes are TRBV5-1 and TRBJ1-4, with TRBD1 identical over 8 bases. The ends lost 4 bases at V and 5 bases at J; junction bases unmatched: 7. The CDR3 sequence is 15 residues long. Germline CDR1 SGHRS, CDR2 YFSETQ. CDR3 DNA sequence: TGCGCCAGCAGCCCAGCCCGACAGGGGAATGAAAAACTGTTTTTT. Translated, it gives CASSPARQGNEKLFF.

The sample holds a few counts of this clone. The chain uses TRBV4-3 and TRBJ1-2; a weak D match, TRBD1 (5 bases). The V and J ends lost 0 bases and 6 bases respectively, with 8 bases between them. The CDR3 is 13 amino acids. Germline V gene data show CDR1 as LGHNA and CDR2 as YSLEER. The chain's CDR3 is CASSQEGGDGYTF. CDR3 nucleotides: TGCGCCAGCAGCCAAGAGGGAGGGGATGGCTACACCTTC.

This rearrangement joins TRBV7-3 to TRBJ2-3; TRBD2 aligns across 12 bases. CDR1 SGHTA and CDR2 FQGTGA come from the germline V gene. The CDR3 extends over 15 amino acids. V lost 6 bases to trimming and J lost 2 bases; unmatched junction nucleotides: 3. CDR3 sequence: CASSPSGGATDTQYF. CDR3 in DNA: TGTGCCAGCAGTCCTAGCGGGGGGGCCACAGATACGCAGTATTTT.

The chain employs TRBV4-3 and TRBJ2-1; 11 nucleotides align to TRBD1. V lost 4 bases, J lost 4 bases, and 3 bases stayed unmatched. This CDR3 spans 15 amino acids. In germline, CDR1 is LGHNA, CDR2 YSLEER. The CDR3, as DNA: TGCGCCAGCAGCCCCGGGACAGGGGGTTACAATGAGCAGTTCTTC. It encodes CASSPGTGGYNEQFF.

This clone has only a few counts. This CDR3 is CASSPGERYGYTF. The CDR3 nucleotides are TGTGCCAGCAGTCCCGGGGAGAGGTATGGCTACACCTTC. The V and J genes are TRBV2 and TRBJ1-2; D gene ambiguous. The CDR3 sequence is 13 residues long. Germline CDR1 and CDR2: SNHLY and FYNNEI. V shed 5 bases and J shed 5 bases, with 12 bases lying between them.

The CDR3 loop reads CASSQGGFNSISNSPLHF. The CDR3 nucleotides are TGCGCCAGCAGCCAAGGAGGGTTTAACAGCATCTCTAATTCACCCCTCCACTTT. The chain links TRBV4-1 to TRBJ1-6; no reliable D call. CDR1 MGHRA and CDR2 YSYEKL come from the germline V gene. CDR3 length equals 18 residues. V gave up 1 base and J gave up 6 bases, with 19 bases separating them.

Only one count was recorded for this clone. This rearrangement joins TRBV19 to TRBJ2-1; D is perhaps TRBD1 (6 bases). The CDR3 is made up of 15 amino acids. Germline CDR1 is LNHDA and CDR2 is SQIVND (reference sequence). The germline V and J ends were trimmed by 9 bases and 0 bases, with 15 bases remaining between them. The CDR3 DNA sequence: TGTGCCAGCGCCCGGGACATCACCTCCTACAATGAGCAGTTCTTC. Amino acid sequence: CASARDITSYNEQFF.

The CDR3 nucleotides are TGTGCCAGCAGCCAAGGGTCCAGGGGGGATGGCTACACCTTC. Its protein is CASSQGSRGDGYTF. This sequence joins TRBV14 and TRBJ1-2, with 7 bases fitting TRBD1. Germline lookup yields CDR1 SGHDN and CDR2 FVKESK. The CDR3 spans 14 residues. V shed 1 base and J 6 bases; nucleotides not matched to a gene: 5.

The chain links TRBV28 to TRBJ1-2; D gene ambiguous. Germline loops: CDR1 MDHEN, CDR2 SYDVKM. Trimming shortened V by 5 bases and J by 3 bases, and 10 bases separated the two germline ends. This CDR3 spans 13 amino acids. CDR3 loop: CASSPPSYYGYTF. The CDR3 DNA is TGTGCCAGCAGTCCACCCAGTTACTATGGCTACACCTTC.

This clone was recorded only once. The gene calls are TRBV5-6 and TRBJ1-2; 10 bases agree with TRBD1. Germline V lookup: CDR1 SGHDT, CDR2 YYEEEE. The CDR3 runs 13 residues. V was pared by 0 bases and J by 11 bases, with 4 bases of the junction left unmatched. CDR3 residues: CASSLVGQGDYTF. CDR3 coding DNA: TGTGCCAGCAGCTTGGTCGGACAGGGGGATTACACCTTC.

This chain joins TRBV11-2 and TRBJ2-1; the D gene is possibly TRBD2 (5 bases). The CDR3 is 16 residues long. V was pared by 5 bases and J by 6 bases, with 20 bases between. Germline-derived CDR1 and CDR2 are SGHAT and FQNNGV. CDR3 in amino acids: CASSPPASGALNEQFF. CDR3 nucleotides: TGTGCCAGCAGCCCCCCTGCGAGCGGAGCCCTCAATGAGCAGTTCTTC.

The chain has TRBV14 and TRBJ2-3; D is uncertain. CDR3 size: 15 residues. Germline assignment: CDR1 SGHDN and CDR2 FVKESK. The V and J ends lost 1 base and 3 bases respectively, with 11 bases between them. Here the CDR3 reads CASSQVSLPTDTQYF. The DNA of the CDR3 is TGTGCCAGCAGCCAAGTATCACTACCTACAGATACGCAGTATTTT.

This clone was seen only once. The CDR3 protein is CASSLNTDTQYF. The CDR3 nucleotides are TGTGCCAGCAGCCTAAACACAGATACGCAGTATTTT. The V and J genes are TRBV11-2 and TRBJ2-3; D is unresolved. CDR1 SGHAT and CDR2 FQNNGV come from the germline V gene. Deletions cut 5 bases from V and 2 bases from J, with 5 bases between. The CDR3 runs to 12 residues.

This clone was seen more than once but under ten times. The chain carries TRBV30 and TRBJ1-5, with 10 bases aligning to TRBD1. Germline values: CDR1 GTSNPN, CDR2 SVGIG (reference sequence). V gave up 2 bases and J gave up 4 bases; unmatched junction bases: 5. This CDR3 spans 15 amino acids. For the CDR3, the DNA is TGTGCCTGGAGTTCTCTGGACAGGGGGAATCAGCCCCAGCATTTT. Translating gives CAWSSLDRGNQPQHF.

The J gene is TRBJ2-5, the V gene TRBV9; the D gene is possibly TRBD1 (6 bases). With 3 bases removed from V and 3 bases from J, the gap between germline ends came to 12 bases. The CDR3 has 14 residues. Germline assignment: CDR1 SGDLS and CDR2 YYNGEE. CDR3 in amino acids: CASSARTDKETQYF. CDR3 coding DNA: TGTGCCAGCAGCGCAAGGACAGACAAAGAGACCCAGTACTTC.

The rearrangement uses TRBV6-6 and TRBJ1-4; 7 nucleotides agree with TRBD1. Germline V lookup: CDR1 MNHNY, CDR2 SVGAGI (reference sequence). Trimming removed 6 bases from V and 6 bases from J; junction bases left unmatched: 10. The length of the CDR3 is 15 residues. CDR3 residues: CASRPLTGPHEKLFF. CDR3 in DNA: TGTGCCAGCAGACCCTTGACAGGGCCCCATGAAAAACTGTTTTTT.

The chain joins TRBV21-1 to TRBJ1-6; TRBD1 is the table's D call and was not checked against the DNA. TRBV21-1 corresponds to a pseudogene. The CDR3 is 14 amino acids. The CDR3 DNA sequence: TGTGCCAGCAGATGCCGCGACAGAAATTCACCCCTCCACTTT. This encodes CASRCRDRNSPLHF.

This clone was seen just once. The V gene is TRBV5-1, the J gene TRBJ1-1; possibly TRBD1 for D (6 bases). Trimming took off 2 bases at V and 2 bases at J, with 16 bases between the two ends. CDR3 length: 16 residues. Germline V gene sequence: CDR1 SGHRS, CDR2 YFSETQ. CDR3 in amino acids: CASSLHRERSNTEAFF. CDR3 nucleotide sequence: TGCGCCAGCAGCTTACACAGGGAACGGAGTAACACTGAAGCTTTCTTT.

The V call is TRBV7-2, the J call TRBJ1-1; D ambiguous. Trimming left V 3 bases short and J 1 base short, with 18 bases between. This CDR3 is 17 amino acids long. Germline CDR1 and CDR2: SGHTA and FQGNSA. CDR3 region: CASSLALILSANTEAFF. CDR3 sequence (DNA): TGTGCCAGCAGCTTGGCATTAATCCTAAGCGCGAACACTGAAGCTTTCTTT. Using reference TRBV7-2 and TRBJ1-1 for the parts outside the CDR3, the full variable domain is GAGVSQSPSNKVTEKGKDVELRCDPISGHTALYWYRQSLGQGLEFLIYFQGNSAPDKSGLPSDRFSAERTGGSVSTLTIQRTQQEDSAVYLCASSLALILSANTEAFFGQGTRLTVV.

This clone turned up a few times. The V gene is TRBV10-3, the J gene TRBJ1-1; D unresolved. Germline V gene sequence: CDR1 ENHRY, CDR2 SYGVKD. Trimming removed 4 bases from V and 1 base from J, with 7 bases in between. This CDR3 has 13 amino acids. The CDR3 DNA reads TGTGCCATCAGTGGCGCAGGGAACACTGAAGCTTTCTTT. Translated, it gives CAISGAGNTEAFF.

In its sample, this clone was seen a few times. V is TRBV7-2 and J is TRBJ1-1, with 8 bases lining up with TRBD1. There are 15 residues in the CDR3. From germline, CDR1 is SGHTA and CDR2 FQGNSA. The V gene end was trimmed by 6 bases and the J gene end by 5 bases; junction bases not matched to a gene: 11. The CDR3, as DNA: TGTGCCAGCAGTTTCACCAGGGGGCTAGGGACTGAAGCTTTCTTT. This translates into CASSFTRGLGTEAFF.

V and J are TRBV2 and TRBJ2-3; 9 bases fit TRBD2. CDR1 and CDR2 from the germline V gene are SNHLY and FYNNEI. The junction had 5 bases not matched to a gene; V was cut back by 3 bases and J by 4 bases. This CDR3 is 15 amino acids long. CDR3 nucleotides: TGTGCCAGCAGTGATCCGCTAGCGGGGTCAGATACGCAGTATTTT. This codes for CASSDPLAGSDTQYF.

The gene calls are TRBV7-2 and TRBJ2-7; 9 bases are shared with TRBD2. Losses at the gene ends were 5 bases for V and 2 bases for J; bases not matched to a gene: 7. Germline V gene data show CDR1 as SGHTA and CDR2 as FQGNSA. The CDR3 is 15 amino acids. The CDR3 DNA reads as TGTGCCAGCAGCGTTAGCGGGGGCACCGCCTACGAGCAGTACTTC. Residues: CASSVSGGTAYEQYF.

The rearrangement uses TRBV5-1 and TRBJ2-3; D is uncertain. CDR1 is SGHRS, CDR2 YFSETQ, per germline. V shed 1 base and J shed 2 bases, with 11 bases lying between them. CDR3 length: 15 residues. In nucleotides, the CDR3 is TGCGCCAGCAGCTTGCCCCGCCGGTACACAGATACGCAGTATTTT. Residues: CASSLPRRYTDTQYF.